The rows below give T cell receptor beta chains drawn from one sample of a study of post-analysis software for immune sequencing data. TCRdb itself ran the PCR reads through MiXCR, one entry per CDR3 protein. The sample shows 650,000 to 850,000 distinct CDR3 sequences, approximately 53% of them seen only once. The specimen sequenced was blood. The receptors were sampled from a girl aged 5 to 17 with multiple sclerosis. CDR3s include the opening cysteine and the closing phenylalanine or tryptophan. Each record gives: V gene, J gene, CDR3 protein.

V: TRBV11-1
J: TRBJ2-1
CDR3: CASSRLAGAFSYNEQFF

V: TRBV6-1
J: TRBJ2-5
CDR3: CASSEAYAGETQYF

V: TRBV6-1
J: TRBJ2-5
CDR3: CASVEAGKKTQYF

V: TRBV7-2
J: TRBJ2-5
CDR3: CASSPTNRDLQYF

V: TRBV4-2
J: TRBJ2-1
CDR3: CASSLRIRTGGLGKFF

V: TRBV7-6
J: TRBJ1-5
CDR3: CAGSRDRDQPQHF

V: TRBV27
J: TRBJ2-3
CDR3: CASSGETSSTDTQYF

V: TRBV7-6
J: TRBJ2-7
CDR3: CASRKGGGYEQYF

V: TRBV7-2
J: TRBJ2-3
CDR3: CASSTRAGGPTDTQYF

V: TRBV7-8
J: .
CDR3: CASSPRDHGPYEQYF

V: TRBV5-1
J: TRBJ2-5
CDR3: CASRPTELGGQYF

V: TRBV6-5
J: TRBJ2-4
CDR3: CASSYSGDWQYF